A selection of T cell receptor beta chains follows, all from one sample in a study of cytomegalovirus exposure and HLA in healthy donors. The table came from immunoSEQ multiplex PCR; TCRdb's copy has only in-frame clones and leaves some out. The sample records roughly 160,000 clones, about 80% being singletons. The sample was PBMCs. Receptor source: a man under 40 in good health and CMV-seronegative. Each CDR3 is given with its conserved first and last residue. Each record gives: J gene, D gene, V gene, clone size, CDR3 DNA, CDR3 protein. A D gene is named only where the DNA matches it firmly. Not every row has a clone size; where given, it reads once, few, many or a size class.

TRBJ2-1 | . | TRBV14 | few | TGTGCCAGCAGCGGCCGGGACTGGGCCTACAATGAGCAGTTCTTC | CASSGRDWAYNEQFF
TRBJ2-7 | . | TRBV6-1 | . | TGTGCCAGCAGTGAAGCGTGGGCTTTCCCCCCTAAATCCTACGAGCAGTACTTC | CASSEAWAFPPKSYEQYF
TRBJ1-4 | TRBD1 | TRBV7-2 | . | TGTGCCAGCAGCTCCCGACAGGGAGTAGGTGAAAAACTGTTTTTT | CASSSRQGVGEKLFF
TRBJ1-5 | TRBD1 | TRBV5-5 | . | TGTGCCAGCAGCTCCATCGGACAGGGGGCAGGGCAGCCCCAGCATTTT | CASSSIGQGAGQPQHF
TRBJ2-3 | TRBD2 | TRBV4-2 | few | TGTGCCAGCAGCCAAGAGCGAGCGGGAGGAACAGATACGCAGTATTTT | CASSQERAGGTDTQYF
TRBJ2-5 | TRBD1 | TRBV7-9 | . | TGTGCCAGCAGATCCGTGGGGACAGGGGGCCGGGAGACCCAGTACTTC | CASRSVGTGGRETQYF
TRBJ2-1 | TRBD1 | TRBV4-3 | . | TGCGCCAGCAGCCAAGATGGGACAGGGATCGCCTACAATGAGCAGTTCTTC | CASSQDGTGIAYNEQFF
TRBJ2-5 | TRBD2 | TRBV7-9 | . | TGTGCCAGCAGCTTAGATCGGGGGGGTGTGAAGACCCAGTACTTC | CASSLDRGGVKTQYF
TRBJ2-5 | . | TRBV29-1 | . | TGCAGCGTTGCGGGGAACGCCCAAGAGACCCAGTACTTC | CSVAGNAQETQYF
TRBJ2-1 | TRBD1 | TRBV10-1 | . | TGCGCCAGCAAAGGACAGGGGGCTTACAATGAGCAGTTCTTC | CASKGQGAYNEQFF
TRBJ1-3 | TRBD1 | TRBV9 | . | TGTGCCAGCAGCGCCTGGGACAGCAACTCTGGAAACACCATATATTTT | CASSAWDSNSGNTIYF
TRBJ2-6 | . | TRBV5-1 | once | TGCGCCAGCAGCTCTGACCATAGCTATGGGGCCAACGTCCTGACTTTC | CASSSDHSYGANVLTF
TRBJ2-7 | . | TRBV27 | . | TGTGCCAGCAGTCCCCAATTCAGGGGATCACGCGAGCAGTACTTC | CASSPQFRGSREQYF
TRBJ1-1 | . | TRBV12-5 | . | TGTGCTAGTGCCCCCCCCAGCGGGAACACTGAAGCTTTCTTT | CASAPPSGNTEAFF
TRBJ1-4 | . | TRBV5-1 | . | TGCGCCAGCAGCCCCCAGGCAACTAATGAAAAACTGTTTTTT | CASSPQATNEKLFF
TRBJ2-2 | TRBD1 | TRBV7-7 | once | TGTGCTAGCGTCGACAGGGAAGGCGGGGAGCTGTTTTTT | CASVDREGGELFF
TRBJ2-7 | TRBD2 | TRBV10-3 | . | TGTGCCATCAGTGAGTCGGCCGGGACTAGCGGGATCCACGAGCAGTACTTC | CAISESAGTSGIHEQYF
TRBJ2-7 | TRBD2 | TRBV15 | . | TGTGCCACCAGCAGAGAGGGCGGGCTAGCGGCTAGCTCCTACGAGCAGTACTTC | CATSREGGLAASSYEQYF
TRBJ2-1 | TRBD2 | TRBV9 | few | TGTGCCAGCAGCGTACCCCGGGGACTAGCAGACTACAATGAGCAGTTCTTC | CASSVPRGLADYNEQFF
TRBJ2-2 | TRBD2 | TRBV10-1 | . | TGCGCCAGCAGTACCTCCGGACTAGCGGGAGACGGGAACACCGGGGAGCTGTTTTTT | CASSTSGLAGDGNTGELFF
TRBJ1-1 | TRBD1 | TRBV5-6 | . | TGTGCCAGCAGCGAAGAGACAGGGGGGGTGAACACTGAAGCTTTCTTT | CASSEETGGVNTEAFF
TRBJ2-1 | . | TRBV6-5 | . | TGTGCCAGCAGTATGGCGGGTGGAATGTACAATGAGCAGTTCTTC | CASSMAGGMYNEQFF
TRBJ2-2 | . | TRBV6-5 | . | TGTGCCAGCAGACACAGGGTGTCGAGCACCGGGGAGCTGTTTTTT | CASRHRVSSTGELFF
TRBJ2-3 | TRBD2 | TRBV30 | . | TGTGCCTGGAGGGGACTAGCGGGAGCAGATACGCAGTATTTT | CAWRGLAGADTQYF
TRBJ1-1 | . | TRBV28 | . | TGTGCCAGCAGTTTATACGTGAGGGGACATGAAGCTTTCTTT | CASSLYVRGHEAFF
TRBJ1-3 | TRBD1 | TRBV7-9 | . | TGTGCCAGCAGCTACCCAGGGGGCCTTGGAAACACCATATATTTT | CASSYPGGLGNTIYF
TRBJ2-7 | . | TRBV1 | once | TGCACCAGCAGCCAAGATCGTCTAGACATAGTTCAGCGGGCCCTATACGAGCAGTACTTC | CTSSQDRLDIVQRALYEQYF
TRBJ1-3 | . | TRBV30 | . | TGTGCCTGGAGTCGCGTCCACGGGACTGGAAACACCATATATTTT | CAWSRVHGTGNTIYF
TRBJ1-1 | . | TRBV15 | once | TGTGCCACCAGCAGAGGTTCAGAAAACACTGAAGCTTTCTTT | CATSRGSENTEAFF
TRBJ2-5 | TRBD1 | TRBV5-1 | . | TGCGCCAGCAGGGTTGGTCAGGGGGATGAGACCCAGTACTTC | CASRVGQGDETQYF
TRBJ1-6 | TRBD1 | TRBV7-2 | . | TGTGCCAGCAGCTCGGACAGGGGAGGTTCACCCCTCCACTTT | CASSSDRGGSPLHF
TRBJ1-1 | TRBD1 | TRBV28 | . | TGTGCCAGCAGTGGGACAGTGAACACTGAAGCTTTCTTT | CASSGTVNTEAFF
TRBJ2-6 | . | TRBV19 | . | TGTGCCAGTAGTCGGAGCTCTGGGGCCAACGTCCTGACTTTC | CASSRSSGANVLTF